This entry is about one T cell receptor beta chain. This entry comes from a study of OX40 agonist ivuxolimab in advanced cancers. This table comes from immunoSEQ multiplex PCR, and its TCRdb copy is limited to in-frame clones, with some not included. The sample shows 35,000 to 40,000 clones, approximately 79% of them seen only once. The germline CDR1 and CDR2 sequences are GTSNPN and SVGIG (reference sequence). The CDR3 runs to 13 residues. V was pared by 7 bases and J by 0 bases, with 3 bases of the junction left unmatched. This chain joins TRBV30 and TRBJ2-7, with 10 bases identical to TRBD1. The source material was CD4+ or CD8+ T cells sorted from blood, sampled in a trial of the OX40 agonist ivuxolimab. This sequence was found in an adult with an advanced solid tumor such as melanoma, head and neck, liver or kidney cancer. DNA of the CDR3: TGTGCCTACAGGGACAGGGGCTCCTACGAGCAGTACTTC. Protein: CAYRDRGSYEQYF.